This TCR beta chain was sequenced for a study of regulatory T cells in long-lasting Graves disease. Study as a whole: In persistent Graves' disease, antithyroid drugs had been taken for over 5 years and TSH receptor antibodies stayed positive.

Stated time point: persistent/refractory GD, antithyroid drugs over 5 years with positive TRAb. Preparation of the TCR library used RNA extracted from PBMCs. Whole-study findings and limits: Newly diagnosed disease favored TRBV20-1 and TRBJ2-1 over persistent disease.

Building the TCR beta libraries relied on iRepertoire HTBI primers, and CDR3 regions underwent Arm-PCR. In TCRdb, the multiplex PCR reads were re-called with MiXCR into one record per CDR3 protein. This table holds under 500,000 distinct CDR3 sequences, 20% to 25% found once. V was cut by 5 bases and J by 0 bases, with 14 bases left in between. The CDR3 is 15 amino acids. Germline assignment: CDR1 MRHNA and CDR2 SNTAGT. This clonotype was observed a handful of times. Its antigen is not identified. The specimen was peripheral blood mononuclear cells (PBMCs), collected when the disease was refractory, from a patient treated with antithyroid drugs. The sequence was collected from a female donor with Graves disease. The chain joins TRBV6-4 to TRBJ2-7; D remains unclear. CDR3 in DNA: TGTGCCAGCAGTTACGACACCGGGTACTCCTACGAGCAGTACTTC. Translating it yields CASSYDTGYSYEQYF.